Listed here are 9 T cell receptor beta chains from one sample, sequenced in a study of blood T cell repertoires in COVID-19. Sequencing was performed with immunoSEQ multiplex PCR; in TCRdb, only in-frame clones are kept and a portion is missing. The table includes roughly 90,000 clones, roughly 80% detected once. Input material: peripheral blood. The receptors stem from a human donor in a cohort sampled during active COVID-19.

This rearrangement joins TRBV30 to TRBJ1-2, with unresolved D. The V end was cut by 0 bases, the J end by 2 bases, with 7 bases between. CDR1 and CDR2 from the germline V gene are GTSNPN and SVGIG (reference sequence). This CDR3 contains 13 residues. Here the CDR3 DNA reads TGTGCCTGGAGTGTCCGAGGGAACTATGGCTACACCTTC. It yields the protein CAWSVRGNYGYTF.

The chain combines TRBV5-1 with TRBJ1-6, with D hard to call. The V gene's germline CDR1 is SGHRS and CDR2 YFSETQ. This CDR3 comprises 14 residues. The V end was cut by 2 bases, the J end by 7 bases, with 10 bases between. CDR3 protein: CASSLTESNSPLHF. The CDR3 bases are TGCGCCAGCAGCTTAACAGAGAGCAATTCACCCCTCCACTTT.

CDR3 coding DNA: TGTGCCAGCAGCCAAGGGCGGGCTGGGGCCAACGTCCTGACTTTC. Translated, it gives CASSQGRAGANVLTF. The rearrangement joins TRBV3-1 (or the pseudogene TRBV3-2) to TRBJ2-6; a possible D gene is TRBD2 (5 bases). Trimming took off 1 base at V and 2 bases at J, with 6 bases between the two ends. Germline CDR1 and CDR2: LGHDT and YNNKEL (reference sequence). This CDR3 has 15 amino acids.

The chain is built from TRBV6-5 and TRBJ1-5, with 8 bases aligning to TRBD1. The CDR3 has 15 residues. Looked up from germline, CDR1 is MNHEY and CDR2 is SVGAGI. J gave up 2 bases and V 6 bases, and 6 bases lay outside the gene matches. CDR3 nucleotides: TGTGCCAGCAGGCCTACAGGGGGTGGCAATCAGCCCCAGCATTTT. It encodes CASRPTGGGNQPQHF.

J is TRBJ2-7 and V is TRBV11-2, with D possibly being TRBD2 (5 bases). The ends were cut back, 5 bases at V and 5 bases at J, with 16 bases in the middle. The CDR3 has 14 residues. CDR1 is SGHAT, CDR2 FQNNGV, per germline. The DNA of the CDR3 is TGTGCCAGCAGCCCAAGCCTACCTAGCCACGAGCAGTACTTC. Amino acids: CASSPSLPSHEQYF. The full variable domain, rest sourced from reference TRBV11-2 and TRBJ2-7, is EAGVAQSPRYKIIEKRQSVAFWCNPISGHATLYWYQQILGQGPKLLIQFQNNGVVDDSQLPKDRFSAERLKGVDSTLKIQPAKLEDSAVYLCASSPSLPSHEQYFGPGTRLTVT.

V and J are TRBV2 and TRBJ1-2; perhaps TRBD1 as D (6 bases). This CDR3 is 14 amino acids long. Per the germline V gene, CDR1 is SNHLY and CDR2 is FYNNEI. Deletions cut 2 bases from V and 5 bases from J, with 12 bases between. The CDR3 nucleotides are TGTGCCAGCAGTGAACAAGGGAGGGGGTATGGCTACACCTTC. Amino acids: CASSEQGRGYGYTF.

This chain joins TRBV25-1 and TRBJ2-2; 15 bases fit TRBD2. The J segment lost 4 bases and the V segment lost 6 bases, leaving 6 bases of the junction unmatched. Germline V gene sequence: CDR1 MGHDK, CDR2 SYGVNS. The CDR3 is 17 residues long. The CDR3 loop reads CASSGLAGGRGTGELFF. CDR3 nucleotides: TGTGCCAGCAGCGGACTAGCGGGGGGGCGAGGCACCGGGGAGCTGTTTTTT.

The J gene is TRBJ1-4, the V gene TRBV19; D is perhaps TRBD1 (6 bases). The V end lost 5 bases, the J end lost 0 bases, and 10 bases lay between the germline ends. Per the germline V gene, CDR1 is LNHDA and CDR2 is SQIVND (reference sequence). The CDR3 has 15 residues. CDR3 in DNA: TGTGCCAGTAGTCCCTGGACAGCAACTAATGAAAAACTGTTTTTT. This codes for CASSPWTATNEKLFF.

The J gene is TRBJ2-5, the V gene TRBV5-5; a possible D gene is TRBD1 (5 bases). Germline assignment: CDR1 SGHKS and CDR2 YYEKEE (reference sequence). The V end was cut by 5 bases, the J end by 9 bases, with 17 bases between. The CDR3 length is 13 residues. CDR3 loop: CASRRNAGSAQYF. The DNA of the CDR3 is TGTGCCAGCAGGAGGAACGCAGGGTCGGCCCAGTACTTC.